This record looks at one TCR beta chain sequence and its context. This record comes from a study of OX40 agonist ivuxolimab in advanced cancers. Method: immunoSEQ multiplex PCR; TCRdb's copy keeps in-frame clones and lacks some. Among over 150,000 clones listed, approximately 94% were seen once. Germline trimming cut 0 bases from V and 0 bases from J; bases unmatched to any gene: 7. Germline V gene data show CDR1 as SGHTA and CDR2 as FQGNSA. The CDR3 has 17 residues. The J gene is TRBJ1-1, the V gene TRBV7-2; 7 bases line up with TRBD1. Here the sequenced sample was CD4+ or CD8+ T cells sorted from blood, taken in a trial of the OX40 agonist ivuxolimab. This TCR was recovered from an adult with an advanced solid tumor such as melanoma, head and neck, liver or kidney cancer. CDR3 amino acids: CASSLAGQIIMNTEAFF. Written as DNA, the CDR3 is TGTGCCAGCAGCTTAGCGGGACAGATTATTATGAACACTGAAGCTTTCTTT.